Shown below are 19 T cell receptor beta chains from a single sample sequenced in a study of blood T cells in healthy people across ages. A second PCR of about 7 to 11 cycles used a sample-barcoded 5' primer and a J-beta primer mix. MiXCR, applied by TCRdb to the 5' RACE reads, yields one record per CDR3 protein. In the table there are fewer than 2,000,000 distinct CDR3 sequences, roughly a third of which are singletons. Sequencing was performed on blood. The receptors here all came from a woman aged 30 to 39 in good health.

V usage is TRBV7-9 and J usage is TRBJ2-2; D is possibly TRBD1 or TRBD2 (5 bases each). The germline CDR1 and CDR2 sequences are SEHNR and FQNEAQ (reference sequence). The CDR3 extends over 17 amino acids. V was trimmed by 5 bases and J by 1 base, leaving 17 bases between them. The CDR3 DNA follows: TGTGCCAGCAGCGGGGGATACAGGCTTCAGAACACCGGGGAGCTGTTTTTT. This codes for CASSGGYRLQNTGELFF.

The chain uses TRBV20-1 and TRBJ2-3, with D perhaps matching TRBD2 (6 bases). Germline V gene sequence: CDR1 DFQATT, CDR2 SNEGSKA (reference sequence). The CDR3 is 12 amino acids. Trimming cost V 1 base and J 5 bases, with 7 bases left between them. This CDR3 reads CSARVGGDTQYF. The CDR3 region has the DNA TGCAGTGCTAGAGTGGGGGGAGATACGCAGTATTTT.

The rearrangement joins TRBV27 to TRBJ2-1; D possibly uses TRBD1 or TRBD2 (5 bases each). Germline V gene data show CDR1 as MNHEY and CDR2 as SMNVEV (reference sequence). Deletions cut 2 bases from V and 4 bases from J, with 12 bases between. This CDR3 is 15 amino acids long. The CDR3 here is CASSLPRGGYNEQFF. The CDR3 coding sequence is TGTGCCAGCAGTTTACCTCGGGGCGGATACAATGAGCAGTTCTTC.

This chain uses TRBV11-2 with TRBJ1-2; 8 nucleotides line up with TRBD1. CDR1 and CDR2 (germline): SGHAT, FQNNGV. Losses at the gene ends were 2 bases for V and 6 bases for J; bases not matched to a gene: 20. CDR3 size: 19 residues. CDR3 loop: CASSLRGPSAGGRRDGYTF. The CDR3 region has the DNA TGTGCCAGCAGCTTACGGGGACCCTCGGCAGGGGGCCGGCGAGATGGCTACACCTTC.

Only a few counts were recorded for this clonotype. V usage is TRBV9 and J usage is TRBJ2-5; D is uncertain. Trimming cost V 4 bases and J 5 bases, with 15 bases left between them. The CDR3 covers 14 residues. Per germline, CDR1 SGDLS and CDR2 YYNGEE. DNA of the CDR3: TGTGCCAGCAGCCCAGCTAGGGCCGGGGAGACCCAGTACTTC. It encodes CASSPARAGETQYF.

The chain links TRBV29-1 to TRBJ2-2; D is unclear. Looked up from germline, CDR1 is SQVTM and CDR2 is ANQGSEA. This CDR3 contains 15 residues. Between the trimmed V and J ends, which lost 3 bases and 2 bases, there was a span of 13 bases. The CDR3, as DNA: TGCAGCGTTGAGTCGGGTTCCAAAAACACCGGGGAGCTGTTTTTT. Its translation is CSVESGSKNTGELFF.

This clonotype was seen more than once but under ten times. The rearrangement links TRBV28 to TRBJ1-1; TRBD1 might be the D (5 bases). V lost 4 bases, J lost 5 bases, and 20 bases lay in between. The CDR3 extends over 16 amino acids. Germline-derived CDR1 and CDR2 are MDHEN and SYDVKM. DNA for the CDR3: TGTGCCAGCAGTTCCGCCCGGGACTCAGAAGTAACTGAAGCTTTCTTT. Translation: CASSSARDSEVTEAFF.

This chain uses TRBV20-1 with TRBJ1-1; D is uncertain. Germline loops: CDR1 DFQATT, CDR2 SNEGSKA (reference sequence). The CDR3 spans 12 residues. Trimming took off 3 bases at V and 4 bases at J, with 9 bases between the two ends. The DNA of the CDR3 is TGCAGTGCTAGTGGAAGGACCACTGAAGCTTTCTTT. It is translated as CSASGRTTEAFF.

This clonotype was counted many times. The chain links TRBV7-9 to TRBJ1-2; D remains ambiguous. This CDR3 has 14 amino acids. The germline V gene has CDR1 SEHNR and CDR2 FQNEAQ (reference sequence). V dropped 5 bases and J dropped 4 bases, with 14 bases sitting between them. In nucleotides, the CDR3 is TGTGCCAGCAGCGGCAGGAGCCAATTCTATGGCTACACCTTC. It encodes CASSGRSQFYGYTF.

This clonotype has only a few counts. Relative to the germline gene, one junction end is altered; a read error may explain this. V is TRBV10-1 and J is TRBJ2-7, with a tentative D call TRBD2 (5 bases). Germline-derived CDR1 and CDR2 are WNHNN and SYGVQD (reference sequence). The CDR3 loop spans 15 amino acids. CDR3 bases: TGCGCCAGCAGTGAGTCGTTACTAGATCCCTACGATCAGTACTTC. Translated: CASSESLLDPYDQYF.

The sample holds a few counts of this clonotype. CDR3 coding DNA: TGTGCCACCAGTGATACCGGACTAGCGGGAGGCCAGGAGCAGTTCTTC. This gives the protein CATSDTGLAGGQEQFF. The chain joins TRBV24-1 to TRBJ2-1, with TRBD2 identical over 14 bases. Germline lookup yields CDR1 KGHDR and CDR2 SFDVKD. This CDR3 region has 16 residues. Losses at the gene ends were 3 bases for V and 10 bases for J; bases not matched to a gene: 7.

The chain links TRBV7-3 to TRBJ2-1; no clear D gene. The germline CDR1 and CDR2 sequences are SGHTA and FQGTGA. The CDR3 covers 18 residues. Trimming took off 5 bases at V and 7 bases at J, with 27 bases between the two ends. CDR3 loop: CASSPLPSTRNQKNEQFF. The DNA for the CDR3 is TGTGCCAGCAGCCCCCTTCCCTCGACCCGTAATCAAAAGAATGAGCAGTTCTTC.

This clonotype appeared a few times. V usage is TRBV5-1 and J usage is TRBJ2-1; D may be TRBD2 (6 bases). The ends were cut back, 5 bases at V and 2 bases at J, with 11 bases in the middle. This CDR3 has 14 residues. Germline CDR1 is SGHRS and CDR2 is YFSETQ. This CDR3 is CASRAGQTYNEQFF. The CDR3 DNA reads TGCGCCAGCAGAGCGGGCCAGACCTACAATGAGCAGTTCTTC.

This clonotype was counted only a few times. This chain connects TRBV29-1 to TRBJ2-2; D unresolved. Trimming shortened V by 3 bases and J by 1 base, and 6 bases separated the two germline ends. This CDR3 contains 13 residues. Germline V gene sequence: CDR1 SQVTM, CDR2 ANQGSEA. In DNA, the CDR3 is TGCAGCGTTGACAAGGGGAACACCGGGGAGCTGTTTTTT. Translated: CSVDKGNTGELFF.

There are many counts of this clonotype. V usage is TRBV20-1 and J usage is TRBJ1-2; D call uncertain. This CDR3 comprises 12 residues. The germline CDR1 and CDR2 sequences are DFQATT and SNEGSKA (reference sequence). V gave up 4 bases and J gave up 1 base, with 7 bases separating them. The CDR3 DNA sequence: TGCAGTGCTACGGGTAGTAACTATGGCTACACCTTC. The encoded protein is CSATGSNYGYTF.

Details on this clonotype: This may be a read error: a much more frequent sequence differs by one nucleotide. The chain couples TRBV7-9 to TRBJ1-5, with 7 bases that match TRBD1. After removal of 5 bases from V and 5 bases from J, the junction contained 15 bases not matched to a gene. The germline V gene encodes CDR1 SEHNR and CDR2 FQNEAQ (reference sequence). The CDR3 spans 17 residues. The DNA of the CDR3 is TGTGCCAGCAGCCGCAGTTCCGGACGGGACAGCGATCAGCCCCAGCATTTT. Translating it yields CASSRSSGRDSDQPQHF.

With regard to this clonotype: One junction end does not reproduce the germline sequence, and a read error may be involved. The rearrangement uses TRBV4-2 and TRBJ2-5; 10 bases line up with TRBD2. In germline, CDR1 is LGHNA, CDR2 YNFKEQ. The CDR3 covers 16 residues. The CDR3 region has the DNA TGTGCCAACAGCCAAGGTCAAGCGGGGGGGAAAGAGACCCAGTACTTC. Protein: CANSQGQAGGKETQYF.

The chain employs TRBV27 and TRBJ2-7, with 10 bases that match TRBD1. The germline V gene has CDR1 MNHEY and CDR2 SMNVEV (reference sequence). Unmatched junction bases numbered 3, after V lost 4 bases and J lost 6 bases. CDR3 length equals 13 residues. Written as DNA, the CDR3 is TGTGCCAGCAGTTCGGGACAGGGGACCGAGCAGTACTTC. The encoded protein is CASSSGQGTEQYF.

Concerning this clonotype: Being one base from a much bigger clone, this may be a read error. The gene calls are TRBV20-1 and TRBJ2-3; D is undetermined. This CDR3 has 13 residues. Trimming took off 0 bases at V and 2 bases at J, with 6 bases between the two ends. Germline values: CDR1 DFQATT, CDR2 SNEGSKA (reference sequence). The CDR3 bases are TGCAGTGCTAGAGAAATACTCACAGATACGCAGTATTTT. Amino acid sequence: CSAREILTDTQYF.